The rows below give T cell receptor beta chains drawn from one sample of a study of shared clonotypes between healthy human individuals. The method was immunoSEQ multiplex PCR; TCRdb's version includes in-frame clones alone and lacks a portion of them. The table lists some 1 million clones, roughly 80% of them singletons. Source material: memory CD4+ T cells sorted from blood. The receptors come from a man aged 18 to 30 in good health. Each CDR3 is given with its conserved first and last residue. Each record gives: V gene, D gene, J gene, clone size, CDR3 protein, CDR3 DNA. The D gene is left open where the match is weak. The size field is filled for only some rows; it gives once, few, many or a size class.

>TRBV4-2|TRBD2|TRBJ2-7|NA
CASSVRLARNEQYF
TGTGCCAGCAGCGTTCGACTAGCCCGAAACGAGCAGTACTTC
>TRBV18|NA|TRBJ2-7|NA
CASSPSGSAEQYF
TGTGCCAGCTCACCTTCCGGGAGCGCCGAGCAGTACTTC
>TRBV5-8|NA|TRBJ1-6|NA
CASSPQGRGLGSPLHF
TGTGCCAGCAGCCCACAGGGTCGTGGACTTGGCTCACCCCTCCACTTT
>TRBV2|NA|TRBJ1-2|NA
CASIHDGSALNYGYTF
TGTGCCAGCATCCATGATGGCAGTGCGTTAAACTATGGCTACACCTTC
>TRBV6-1|TRBD2|TRBJ2-1|NA
CASRVAGLNEQFF
TGTGCCAGCCGTGTAGCGGGGCTCAATGAGCAGTTCTTC
>TRBV27|NA|TRBJ1-4|many
CASSPSSFVRLNEKLFF
TGTGCCAGCAGTCCATCCTCCTTCGTGCGGCTTAATGAAAAACTGTTTTTT
>TRBV4-2|TRBD1|TRBJ2-7|NA
CASSQEGGQGAAYEQYF
TGTGCCAGCAGCCAAGAGGGTGGGCAGGGGGCGGCCTACGAGCAGTACTTC
>TRBV4-3|TRBD2|TRBJ2-7|NA
CASSQDSGTSGSHEQYF
TGCGCCAGCAGCCAAGATTCCGGGACTAGTGGATCCCACGAGCAGTACTTC
>TRBV2|NA|TRBJ2-6|NA
CASRDTDSGANVLTF
TGTGCCAGCAGGGACACTGACTCTGGGGCCAACGTCCTGACTTTC
>TRBV7-9|NA|TRBJ2-2|NA
CASRRTWGPANTGELFF
TGTGCCAGCAGGAGGACATGGGGACCTGCGAACACCGGGGAGCTGTTTTTT
>TRBV9|NA|TRBJ1-6|once
CASSVEGSYNSPLHF
TGTGCCAGCAGCGTCGAGGGATCCTATAATTCACCCCTCCACTTT
>TRBV5-1|TRBD2|TRBJ2-7|NA
CASSSSGGAYEQYF
TGCGCCAGCAGCTCCTCTGGGGGGGCCTACGAGCAGTACTTC
>TRBV6-1|NA|TRBJ2-7|few
CASSELIDTTYEQYF
TGTGCCAGCAGTGAACTGATAGACACCACATACGAGCAGTACTTC
>TRBV30|NA|TRBJ2-5|NA
CAWAGEETQYF
TGTGCCTGGGCAGGGGAAGAGACCCAGTACTTC
>TRBV18|NA|TRBJ1-6|NA
CASSPGEYNSPLHF
TGTGCCAGCTCACCGGGGGAATATAATTCACCCCTCCACTTT
>TRBV5-6|TRBD1|TRBJ1-2|NA
CASSGGDRGVYGYTF
TGTGCCAGCAGCGGTGGGGACAGGGGCGTTTATGGCTACACCTTC
>TRBV5-8|NA|TRBJ2-2|NA
CASSFSLRDTGELFF
TGTGCCAGCAGCTTTTCCCTCAGGGACACCGGGGAGCTGTTTTTT
>TRBV6-6|NA|TRBJ2-2|NA
CASSYGGNGELFF
TGTGCCAGCAGTTATGGGGGGAACGGGGAGCTGTTTTTT
>TRBV5-1|NA|TRBJ2-2|NA
CASRTLADTGELFF
TGCGCCAGCAGAACTCTCGCGGACACCGGGGAGCTGTTTTTT
>TRBV2|NA|TRBJ2-6|few
CASRRSTNSGANVLTF
TGTGCCAGCAGGCGGTCGACTAACTCTGGGGCCAACGTCCTGACTTTC
>TRBV21-1|NA|TRBJ2-1|NA
CASSNRDSYFNEQFF
TGTGCCAGCAGCAACCGGGACAGTTACTTCAATGAGCAGTTCTTC
>TRBV7-9|NA|TRBJ2-1|few
CASSLAGARNEQFF
TGTGCCAGCAGCTTAGCGGGAGCTAGGAATGAGCAGTTCTTC
>TRBV6-5|NA|TRBJ1-1|NA
CASSSTGYFAEAFF
TGTGCCAGCAGTTCCACAGGGTACTTCGCTGAAGCTTTCTTT
>TRBV27|TRBD1|TRBJ1-3|once
CASSLYPPTGAEYTIYF
TGTGCCAGCAGTTTATACCCACCGACAGGGGCGGAATACACCATATATTTT
>TRBV28|NA|TRBJ2-7|NA
CASSPPLGTPGLEQYF
TGTGCCAGCAGTCCGCCCTTAGGGACGCCCGGCTTGGAGCAGTACTTC
>TRBV10-3|NA|TRBJ2-2|NA
CAISEDRDTGELFF
TGTGCCATCAGTGAAGACAGAGACACCGGGGAGCTGTTTTTT
>TRBV7-8|TRBD1|TRBJ2-5|NA
CASSTQWTGAYQETQYF
TGTGCCAGCAGCACCCAATGGACAGGGGCGTACCAAGAGACCCAGTACTTC
>TRBV5-5|NA|TRBJ2-2|NA
CASSASEPTGELFF
TGTGCCAGCAGCGCGTCAGAGCCCACCGGGGAGCTGTTTTTT
>TRBV5-4|NA|TRBJ1-2|NA
CASSGDLGNYGYTF
TGTGCCAGCAGCGGGGACCTGGGGAACTATGGCTACACCTTC
>TRBV5-1|TRBD2|TRBJ2-2|NA
CASSRGDTGELFF
TGCGCCAGCAGTCGGGGGGACACCGGGGAGCTGTTTTTT
>TRBV27|TRBD1|TRBJ2-7|NA
CASSWTGSGEQYF
TGTGCCAGCAGCTGGACAGGGTCTGGCGAGCAGTACTTC
>TRBV9|TRBD2|TRBJ2-1|NA
CASSVPGLAGLNEQFF
TGTGCCAGCAGCGTCCCTGGGCTAGCGGGACTTAATGAGCAGTTCTTC
>TRBV4-1|NA|TRBJ2-3|NA
CASSQGLVPTDTQYF
TGCGCCAGCAGCCAAGGCCTAGTACCCACAGATACGCAGTATTTT
>TRBV14|NA|TRBJ2-7|NA
CASSQGSGHAYEQYF
TGTGCCAGCAGCCAAGGAAGCGGGCACGCCTACGAGCAGTACTTC
>TRBV27|TRBD2|TRBJ2-5|NA
CASSFQRGGTETQYF
TGTGCCAGCAGCTTTCAGCGGGGGGGCACGGAGACCCAGTACTTC
>TRBV6-1|TRBD2|TRBJ2-1|once
CASSEFAGGRIYNEQFF
TGTGCCAGCAGTGAGTTTGCGGGAGGGCGTATTTACAATGAGCAGTTCTTC
>TRBV29-1|NA|TRBJ1-1|NA
CSVGGGGLNTEAFF
TGCAGCGTTGGGGGGGGAGGTTTGAACACTGAAGCTTTCTTT